The subject of this entry is one TCR beta chain. Its target is not known. The data were taken from a study of shared clonotypes between healthy human individuals. The study, taken as a whole, reports: Only a few donors were included, so the genetic and exposure-history diversity represented was limited. Some clonotypes were shared by all four sorted-subset donors, while others were not shared. The non-shared ones had lower generation probabilities than the shared ones.

The naive CD8 subset, CD45RO-negative cells positively selected for CCR7, excluded terminally differentiated effector memory CD45RA+ cells. Every one of the donors was a Caucasian adult that lived in Nashville, Tennessee. Trimming removed 6 bases from V and 0 bases from J, with 7 bases in between. The CDR3 spans 13 residues. Germline CDR1 is LNHDA and CDR2 is SQIVND (reference sequence). Clones were sequenced by immunoSEQ multiplex PCR, and TCRdb holds only the in-frame ones, with some missing. The sample has hundreds of thousands of clones; about 91% are singletons. The material sequenced was naive CD8+ T cells sorted from blood. This sequence joins TRBV19 and TRBJ2-3; D not certain. This sequence was found in a man aged 25 to 45 in good health. The CDR3: CASSLTSTDTQYF. CDR3 sequence (DNA): TGTGCCAGTAGCCTTACTAGCACAGATACGCAGTATTTT.